This TCR beta chain is from a study of blood T cell repertoires in COVID-19. The data were produced by immunoSEQ multiplex PCR, yet TCRdb's version contains in-frame clones alone and is incomplete. The table lists just under 65,000 clones, about 80% of them singletons, with approximately 52% in the top ten. The specimen sequenced was peripheral blood. The sequence derives from a woman older than 75 with acute or convalescent COVID-19.

Here the CDR3 DNA reads TGTGCCAGCAGTCCGCTAGAAATCGGGACAGAAAACACTGAAGCTTTCTTT. Protein product: CASSPLEIGTENTEAFF. The chain couples TRBV27 to TRBJ1-1, with 7 bases lining up with TRBD1. The V segment lost 5 bases and the J segment 2 bases; nucleotides outside the gene matches: 14. CDR3 length equals 17 residues. The germline V gene has CDR1 MNHEY and CDR2 SMNVEV (reference sequence).